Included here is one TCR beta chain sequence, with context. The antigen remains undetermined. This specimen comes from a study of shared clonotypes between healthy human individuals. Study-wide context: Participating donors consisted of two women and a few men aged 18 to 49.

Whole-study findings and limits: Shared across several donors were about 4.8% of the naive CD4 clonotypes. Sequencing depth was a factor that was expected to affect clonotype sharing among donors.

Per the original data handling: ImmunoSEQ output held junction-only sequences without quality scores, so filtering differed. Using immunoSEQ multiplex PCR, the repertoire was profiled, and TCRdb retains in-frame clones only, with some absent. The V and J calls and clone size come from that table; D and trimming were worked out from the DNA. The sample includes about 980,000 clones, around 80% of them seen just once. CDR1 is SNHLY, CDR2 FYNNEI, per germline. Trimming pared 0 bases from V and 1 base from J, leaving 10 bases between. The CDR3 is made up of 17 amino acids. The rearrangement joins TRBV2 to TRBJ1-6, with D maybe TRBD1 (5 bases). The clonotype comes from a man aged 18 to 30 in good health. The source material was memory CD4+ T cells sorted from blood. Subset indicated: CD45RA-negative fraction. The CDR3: CASSEAQVRSYNSPLHF. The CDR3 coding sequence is TGTGCCAGCAGTGAAGCACAGGTTCGGTCCTATAATTCACCCCTCCACTTT. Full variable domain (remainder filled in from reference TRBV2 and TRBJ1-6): EPEVTQTPSHQVTQMGQEVILRCVPISNHLYFYWYRQILGQKVEFLVSFYNNEISEKSEIFDDQFSVERPDGSNFTLKIRSTKLEDSAMYFCASSEAQVRSYNSPLHFGNGTRLTVT.